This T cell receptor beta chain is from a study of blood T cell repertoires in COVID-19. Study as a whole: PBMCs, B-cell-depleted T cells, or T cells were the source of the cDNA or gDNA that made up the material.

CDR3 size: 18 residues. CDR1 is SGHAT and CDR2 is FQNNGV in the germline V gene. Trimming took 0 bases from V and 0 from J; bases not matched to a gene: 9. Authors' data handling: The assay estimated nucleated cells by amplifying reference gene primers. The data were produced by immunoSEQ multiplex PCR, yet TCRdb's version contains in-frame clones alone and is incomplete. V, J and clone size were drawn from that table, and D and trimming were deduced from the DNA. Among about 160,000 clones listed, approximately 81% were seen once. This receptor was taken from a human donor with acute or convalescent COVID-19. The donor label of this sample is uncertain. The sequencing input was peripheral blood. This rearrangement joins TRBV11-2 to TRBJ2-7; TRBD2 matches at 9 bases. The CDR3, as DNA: TGTGCCAGCAGCTTAGAATCTGGAGCGGGGGGACTCTCCTACGAGCAGTACTTC. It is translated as CASSLESGAGGLSYEQYF. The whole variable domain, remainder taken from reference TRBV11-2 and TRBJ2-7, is EAGVAQSPRYKIIEKRQSVAFWCNPISGHATLYWYQQILGQGPKLLIQFQNNGVVDDSQLPKDRFSAERLKGVDSTLKIQPAKLEDSAVYLCASSLESGAGGLSYEQYFGPGTRLTVT.